These T cell receptor beta chains were read from a single sample in a study of CD8 T cells in Susac syndrome. One entry per CDR3 protein results from TCRdb running MiXCR on the immunoSEQ multiplex PCR reads. The sample holds around 95,000 distinct CDR3 sequences, nearly 97% seen once. The sequencing input was CD8+ T cells from PBMCs. The receptors here all came from a human donor with Susac syndrome. The CDR3 runs from the conserved cysteine through the conserved F or W. The order of the fields is V gene, J gene, clone size, D gene, CDR3 protein, CDR3 DNA. The D gene is left open where the match is weak. Where a row states a size, it is once, few, many or the class of an expanded clone; other rows omit it.

>TRBV20-1|TRBJ2-1|NA|TRBD2
CSARPGTSGILGYNEQFF
TGCAGTGCTAGACCCGGGACTAGCGGGATCCTAGGCTACAATGAGCAGTTCTTC
>TRBV6-5|TRBJ1-2|NA|NA
CASSSAFGGGYTF
TGTGCCAGCAGCTCAGCCTTCGGGGGTGGCTACACCTTC
>TRBV18|TRBJ2-7|NA|NA
CASSPGQGYHEQYF
TGTGCCAGCTCACCAGGGCAGGGGTACCACGAGCAGTACTTC
>TRBV5-1|TRBJ2-7|NA|NA
CASSWDTEQYF
TGCGCCAGCAGCTGGGATACCGAGCAGTACTTC
>TRBV20-1|TRBJ2-1|NA|NA
CSASGTRDNEQFF
TGCAGTGCTAGCGGGACAAGAGACAATGAGCAGTTCTTC
>TRBV6-1|TRBJ2-7|once|TRBD1
CASSAGQSSYEQYF
TGTGCCAGCAGTGCGGGACAGAGCTCCTACGAGCAGTACTTC
>TRBV25-1|TRBJ2-5|NA|NA
CASSEVSGETQYF
TGTGCCAGCAGTGAGGTCAGTGGAGAGACCCAGTACTTC
>TRBV13|TRBJ2-3|NA|NA
CASTSFQDSDTQYF
TGTGCCAGCACGAGCTTTCAAGATTCAGATACGCAGTATTTT
>TRBV7-2|TRBJ2-1|NA|TRBD1
CASSPRDSSNEQFF
TGTGCCAGCAGCCCCCGGGACAGTTCCAATGAGCAGTTCTTC
>TRBV4-1|TRBJ1-4|once|NA
CASSQTGMVRKLFF
TGCGCCAGCAGCCAAACAGGAATGGTCCGAAAACTGTTTTTT
>TRBV27|TRBJ2-2|NA|NA
CASSDREEGGELFF
TGTGCCAGCAGCGACAGGGAGGAAGGCGGGGAGCTGTTTTTT
>TRBV12-3/TRBV12-4|TRBJ1-5|NA|NA
CASSFGRSNQPQHF
TGTGCCAGCAGTTTCGGACGGAGCAATCAGCCCCAGCATTTT
>TRBV6-2/TRBV6-3|TRBJ1-5|NA|TRBD1
CASSFTGTGGQPQHF
TGTGCCAGCAGTTTCACCGGGACAGGTGGTCAGCCCCAGCATTTT
>TRBV4-1|TRBJ2-7|once|TRBD1
CASSQDRTGGLYEQYF
TGCGCCAGCAGCCAAGATCGGACAGGGGGGCTCTACGAGCAGTACTTC
>TRBV20-1|TRBJ2-1|NA|NA
CSARGPSASYNEQFF
TGCAGTGCTAGAGGTCCTAGCGCCAGTTACAATGAGCAGTTCTTC
>TRBV25-1|TRBJ1-1|once|NA
CASSQAAGLGAFF
TGTGCCAGCAGCCAAGCGGCAGGGCTGGGAGCTTTCTTT
>TRBV20-1|TRBJ2-2|NA|NA
CSAIRGVNTGELFF
TGCAGTGCTATAAGGGGGGTGAACACCGGGGAGCTGTTTTTT
>TRBV3-1|TRBJ1-1|NA|NA
CASSQDVDRNTEAFF
TGTGCCAGCAGCCAAGACGTGGACAGGAACACTGAAGCTTTCTTT
>TRBV5-1|TRBJ1-1|NA|TRBD1
CASSLVTGGLNTEAFF
TGCGCCAGCAGCTTGGTGACAGGGGGCTTGAACACTGAAGCTTTCTTT
>TRBV3-1|TRBJ1-1|NA|NA
CASSSLGSTEAFF
TGTGCCAGCAGTTCTCTAGGGAGCACTGAAGCTTTCTTT
>TRBV13|TRBJ2-5|once|NA
CASSPPLLETQYF
TGTGCCAGCAGCCCCCCGCTATTGGAGACCCAGTACTTC
>TRBV29-1|TRBJ1-1|NA|NA
CSVERQLSMNTEAFF
TGCAGCGTTGAAAGACAGTTATCTATGAACACTGAAGCTTTCTTT
>TRBV4-1|TRBJ1-2|NA|NA
CASSQDKLSNYGYTF
TGCGCCAGCAGCCAAGATAAGCTTTCTAACTATGGCTACACCTTC
>TRBV29-1|TRBJ1-2|NA|NA
CSTLSHYGYTF
TGCAGCACCCTATCGCACTATGGCTACACCTTC
>TRBV28|TRBJ2-7|NA|TRBD2
CASSLSGRADYEQYF
TGTGCCAGCAGCCTCAGCGGGAGGGCCGACTACGAGCAGTACTTC
>TRBV9|TRBJ2-1|NA|NA
CASSVNPYNEQFF
TGTGCCAGCAGCGTTAACCCCTACAATGAGCAGTTCTTC
>TRBV29-1|TRBJ1-2|NA|NA
CSAIGQEASGGGYTF
TGCAGCGCGATCGGACAAGAGGCCTCGGGGGGTGGCTACACCTTC
>TRBV15|TRBJ2-6|NA|TRBD1
CATSRVTGTISGANVLTF
TGTGCCACCAGCAGAGTGACAGGGACAATTTCTGGGGCCAACGTCCTGACTTTC
>TRBV15|TRBJ2-1|once|NA
CATGTGKRGSSYNEQFF
TGTGCCACCGGTACAGGGAAAAGGGGAAGCTCCTACAATGAGCAGTTCTTC
>TRBV23-1|TRBJ2-5|NA|NA
CASPLPTRETQYF
TGCGCCAGCCCACTTCCAACGAGGGAGACCCAGTACTTC
>TRBV27|TRBJ2-7|NA|NA
CASSLSVNGDYEQYF
TGTGCCAGCAGTTTATCCGTTAATGGAGACTACGAGCAGTACTTC
>TRBV27|TRBJ1-2|NA|NA
CASSPGYPAGYTF
TGTGCCAGCAGTCCTGGGTACCCCGCGGGCTACACCTTC
>TRBV29-1|TRBJ2-1|once|TRBD2
CSVDPSGRVDPNEQFF
TGCAGCGTTGACCCTAGCGGGAGGGTCGATCCCAATGAGCAGTTCTTC
>TRBV11-2|TRBJ2-7|NA|TRBD1
CASSILTGLYEQYF
TGTGCCAGCAGCATACTGACAGGGCTCTACGAGCAGTACTTC
>TRBV4-1|TRBJ2-7|once|TRBD1
CASSQISGTGRHEQYF
TGCGCCAGCAGCCAAATTTCCGGGACAGGTCGCCACGAGCAGTACTTC
>TRBV29-1|TRBJ1-1|once|NA
CSVDIELDTEAFF
TGCAGCGTCGACATTGAATTGGACACTGAAGCTTTCTTT
>TRBV25-1|TRBJ1-2|NA|NA
CASSIGQFYGYTF
TGTGCCAGCAGTATTGGACAGTTCTATGGCTACACCTTC
>TRBV20-1|TRBJ2-5|NA|TRBD1
CSARTGAETQYF
TGCAGTGCTAGGACAGGGGCTGAGACCCAGTACTTC
>TRBV29-1|TRBJ2-3|NA|TRBD2
CSVSPATSANTDTQYF
TGCAGCGTTTCCCCTGCGACTAGCGCGAACACAGATACGCAGTATTTT